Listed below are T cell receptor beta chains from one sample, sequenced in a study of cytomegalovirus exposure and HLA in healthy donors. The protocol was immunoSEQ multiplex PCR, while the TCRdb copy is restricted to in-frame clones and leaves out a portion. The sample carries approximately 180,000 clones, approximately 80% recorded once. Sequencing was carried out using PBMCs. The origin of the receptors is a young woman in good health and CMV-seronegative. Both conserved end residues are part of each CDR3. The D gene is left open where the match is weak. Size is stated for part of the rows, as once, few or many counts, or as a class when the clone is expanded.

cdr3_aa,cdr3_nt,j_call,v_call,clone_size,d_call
CASSGTASYTTGEQYF,TGTGCCAGCAGTGGGACAGCCAGCTATACTACGGGCGAGCAGTACTTC,TRBJ2-7,TRBV27,NA,TRBD1
CASSLDRVGEAFF,TGTGCCAGCAGCTTAGACAGGGTTGGTGAAGCTTTCTTT,TRBJ1-1,TRBV7-2,NA,NA
CASSTGPNYEQYF,TGTGCCAGTTCGACAGGGCCGAACTACGAGCAGTACTTC,TRBJ2-7,TRBV9,NA,TRBD1
CASSLGGGTDTQYF,TGCGCCAGCAGCTTGGGAGGAGGCACAGATACGCAGTATTTT,TRBJ2-3,TRBV5-1,once,NA
CASSQDSGGTDTQYF,TGTGCCAGCAGCCAGGATAGCGGGGGCACAGATACGCAGTATTTT,TRBJ2-3,TRBV5-6,NA,TRBD2
CASSPIPRLAGGNEQFF,TGTGCCAGCAGCCCTATACCCCGACTAGCGGGCGGCAATGAGCAGTTCTTC,TRBJ2-1,TRBV7-6,NA,TRBD2
CASSLAPGTGTQYF,TGTGCCAGCAGCTTAGCCCCCGGGACAGGGACGCAGTATTTT,TRBJ2-3,TRBV7-9,NA,TRBD1
CASSLGQGLPEAFF,TGCGCCAGCAGCTTGGGCCAGGGGCTCCCTGAAGCTTTCTTT,TRBJ1-1,TRBV5-1,few,NA
CASSLSGETQYF,TGTGCCAGCAGCTTGTCGGGAGAGACCCAGTACTTC,TRBJ2-5,TRBV5-8,NA,NA
CASSPPGLARTGTQYF,TGTGCCAGCAGCCCGCCGGGACTAGCGAGGACGGGTACGCAGTATTTT,TRBJ2-3,TRBV7-2,NA,TRBD2
CARSLRDRGYGRANNEQFF,TGTGCCAGAAGCCTCCGGGACAGGGGGTATGGGCGGGCGAACAATGAGCAGTTCTTC,TRBJ2-1,TRBV7-5,few,NA
CASSPLPDGLAFAEQYF,TGCGCCAGCAGTCCACTTCCCGATGGACTAGCATTCGCCGAGCAGTACTTC,TRBJ2-7,TRBV23-1,NA,TRBD2
CASSLWRGSYNEQFF,TGTGCCAGCAGTTTATGGCGGGGCTCCTACAATGAGCAGTTCTTC,TRBJ2-1,TRBV27,NA,NA
CASSYRRTDQETQYF,TGTGCCAGCAGTTACCGGCGGACAGACCAAGAGACCCAGTACTTC,TRBJ2-5,TRBV6-6,few,NA
CASSQQGAGYNSPLHF,TGTGCCAGCAGCCAACAGGGGGCGGGGTATAATTCACCCCTCCACTTT,TRBJ1-6,TRBV7-2,NA,TRBD1
CASSLLQPGANVLTF,TGCGCCAGCAGCTTGTTACAGCCTGGGGCCAACGTCCTGACTTTC,TRBJ2-6,TRBV5-1,NA,NA
CASSSEPWKTRTYEQYF,TGTGCCAGCAGCTCCGAGCCCTGGAAGACAAGAACCTACGAGCAGTACTTC,TRBJ2-7,TRBV7-2,NA,NA
CASSLRDWSNRLTQYF,TGTGCCAGCAGTTTGCGGGACTGGTCGAATAGACTTACGCAGTATTTT,TRBJ2-3,TRBV28,NA,NA
CASSPAGQGYYEQYF,TGTGCCAGCTCACCGGCGGGACAGGGGTACTACGAGCAGTACTTC,TRBJ2-7,TRBV18,few,TRBD1
CASSRGLAGGLTDTQYF,TGCGCCAGCAGCCGCGGACTAGCGGGGGGGCTCACAGATACGCAGTATTTT,TRBJ2-3,TRBV5-1,NA,TRBD2
CASSSRLTSGKITGELFF,TGTGCCAGCAGCTCCCGCTTAACTAGCGGGAAGATCACCGGGGAGCTGTTTTTT,TRBJ2-2,TRBV7-9,NA,TRBD2
CASSQEGPYNYGYTF,TGTGCCAGCAGCCAAGAGGGCCCTTATAACTATGGCTACACCTTC,TRBJ1-2,TRBV4-2,few,NA
CASKEASGVTDTQYF,TGCGCCAGCAAGGAGGCTAGCGGGGTCACAGATACGCAGTATTTT,TRBJ2-3,TRBV5-1,NA,TRBD2
CASSVEGLAPFGELFF,TGTGCCAGCAGCGTAGAGGGACTAGCGCCGTTCGGGGAGCTGTTTTTT,TRBJ2-2,TRBV9,few,TRBD2
CASSRIKGSDWYEQYF,TGTGCCAGCAGCAGAATCAAAGGAAGCGATTGGTACGAGCAGTACTTC,TRBJ2-7,TRBV11-2,NA,NA
CASSSGTGERTEAFF,TGTGCCAGCAGTTCCGGGACAGGGGAGCGGACTGAAGCTTTCTTT,TRBJ1-1,TRBV27,few,TRBD1